Below, one T cell receptor (beta chain) is given with its context. V gave up 4 bases and J gave up 5 bases; unmatched junction bases: 10. The germline V gene encodes CDR1 KGHDR and CDR2 SFDVKD. The CDR3 has 15 amino acids. The data are from a study of response to subunit inactivated influenza vaccine. TCRdb reanalysed the RT-PCR reads using MiXCR and keeps one entry per CDR3 protein. This sample yields 150,000 to 200,000 distinct CDR3 sequences, of which 10% to 15% are seen a single time; 25% to 30% belongs to the top ten. The same specimen was also included in a second study, on T cells expressing NK-cell markers. That work states: The authors made TCR beta cDNA libraries by 5'RACE template switching. This switching added a universal primer site and UMIs. What remained unclear was the HCMV specificity of expanded NKG2C+ T cell clones.

The rearrangement uses TRBV24-1 and TRBJ2-7; 7 nucleotides agree with TRBD1. The sample in question was CD8+ T cells sorted from PBMCs, obtained roughly 13 days after vaccination. This clonotype was sampled from a man aged 50-59 years who received an inactivated influenza vaccine. The CDR3, as DNA: TGTGCCACCAGTGAGGGGGACAGCGGATTCCACGAGCAGTACTTC. Residues: CATSEGDSGFHEQYF.